Included here is one T cell receptor (gamma chain) sequence, with context. Which antigen it targets is not known. No much larger clone exists at a distance of one base, and base qualities are not known. For this chain, trimming is 5 bases at the V end and 11 bases at the J end, and the number of junction bases without a gene match is 3. There are 10 amino acids in the CDR3, from cysteine to phenylalanine inclusive. CDR3 DNA only is kept here, 30 bases in frame from base 1. Genomic DNA was extracted with the QIAamp DNA FFPE tissue kit from ten 5-um FFPE scrolls per case. To test whether coeliac disease can be classified from the TCR repertoire, the study used fully anonymised formalin-fixed paraffin-embedded duodenal biopsies that were not needed for diagnosis. No clinical or histological suspicion of coeliac disease was present in controls, and upper endoscopy was performed in controls for reflux, dyspepsia or gastritis.

The method behind the library was multiplex PCR. The sample was run on an Ion Torrent PGM. The LymphoTrack kit, which has primers carrying Illumina adapters, was used to amplify TRG repertoires from approximately 0.2 ug of biopsy DNA. TRG amplicons were cleaned up with AMPure XP beads, measured on a 2100 Bioanalyzer, and combined in equimolar amounts. Sequencing of TRG libraries was performed on an Ion PGM instrument. The study's processing was this. FastX discarded any read in which over 10% of nucleotides had a quality score below the third quartile for that patient. Alignment of reads was performed with IMGT/HighV-QUEST so that V, D and J genes were assigned, CDR3 regions were identified and functionality was assessed. Sequences were converted to amino acids, and every sequence predicted to be non-functional was removed. The CDR3s were broken into kmers both with and without positional annotation, PCA was run on the kmer frequencies, and the samples were clustered using every one of the 1023 combinations of PCs 1-10. Classification was validated by leave-one-out cross-validation, in which parameters were re-optimised on the remaining samples each time. Using the vegan R package, Shannon diversity was calculated from repeated random subsamples whose size matched the lowest read count. TCRdb called clones from the public reads with CATT, and repeated DNA sequences were later combined into one row. Clone size and V and J calls follow TCRdb, not the original study. Counted in this sample were about 670 gamma-chain clones; around 56% of them appeared once. In total, the top ten clones hold roughly 29% of the sample.

The data stem from a study of intestinal T cells in coeliac disease (dated by TCRdb to the early 2020s). A note on the overall study: Coeliac patients were found to be much younger than controls, with mean ages of approximately 16.0 versus 55 years recorded in the TRG cohort. In the TCR-delta (TRD) cohort, there were duodenal biopsies from about eleven coeliac disease patients and about eleven non-coeliac controls. Duodenal biopsies from 33 coeliac disease patients and under 25 non-coeliac controls made up a second, larger TCR-gamma (TRG) cohort. Summary of the overall study and its limitations: There was no way to tell repeated CDR3 amino acid sequences apart from PCR duplicates. FFPE-derived DNA was found to be relatively degraded, and loss of a proportion of TCR sequences in each sample was likely caused by this degradation. Of about 54 biopsies, around 51 (approximately 94%) were correctly classified by TRG clustering, which had a reported leave-one-out accuracy of 87%. A significant age difference was observed between coeliac and control groups, although significant classification was not yielded by an age-split analysis. All 20 or so biopsies in training were correctly classified by TRD kmer-based clustering, and a leave-one-out accuracy of about 91% was reported.

The chain links TRGV11 with TRGJ1 or TRGJ2. TRGV11 is given ORF status, its function remaining uncertain. This clonotype was obtained from a human donor who served as a control with a normal duodenal biopsy, not a healthy volunteer. Material for sequencing was a duodenal biopsy. At the DNA level, the sequence is TGTGCCTGCTGGATTATTCAGAAACTCTTT. It is translated as CACWIIQKLF.